This T cell receptor (beta chain) was profiled in a study of early stage breast cancer tumors. Overall study: Samples were sequenced at around 10-fold average coverage. General study results and limits: Tumors had about 2.6-fold higher T cell density than normal breast. Commonly generated sequences made up most enriched TCRB sequences shared between patients.

The CDR3 runs 15 residues. Trimming at V came to 5 bases and at J to 5 bases, leaving 6 bases not matched to a gene. The germline gives CDR1 MNHNY, CDR2 SVGAGI (reference sequence). Blood replicates held 0.5 ug DNA, tumor or normal breast about 1.5 ug, two each. Method: immunoSEQ multiplex PCR; TCRdb's copy keeps in-frame clones and lacks some. Of 60,000 to 75,000 clones listed, less than 90% were seen once; the top ten hold about 4.5%. A word on this clone: Its antigen is undetermined.

The sequencing sample was made of blood. This sequence joins TRBV6-6 and TRBJ2-1; 10 positions match TRBD2. The TCR comes from a person aged 35 to 50 with breast cancer. CDR3 amino acids: CASSDGTSVNNEQFF. As DNA, the CDR3 is TGTGCCAGCAGTGACGGGACTAGCGTTAACAATGAGCAGTTCTTC.